The clone carrying this T cell receptor beta chain was recorded once. V dropped 3 bases and J dropped 6; count of bases not matched to a gene: 12. There are 16 residues in the CDR3. Germline lookup yields CDR1 KGHSH and CDR2 LQKENI. This specimen belongs to a study of blood T cell repertoires in COVID-19. The method was immunoSEQ multiplex PCR; TCRdb's version includes in-frame clones alone and lacks a portion of them. The repertoire holds under 170,000 clones, with roughly 82% as singletons. The TCR originated in a man between 65 and 79 years old with acute or convalescent COVID-19. The genes are TRBV18 and TRBJ1-1; 8 bases match TRBD1. The sample was peripheral blood. The CDR3 DNA sequence: TGTGCCAGCTCACCGGCGTCAGGGGGCGGTTACGCTGAAGCTTTCTTT. Protein product: CASSPASGGGYAEAFF.